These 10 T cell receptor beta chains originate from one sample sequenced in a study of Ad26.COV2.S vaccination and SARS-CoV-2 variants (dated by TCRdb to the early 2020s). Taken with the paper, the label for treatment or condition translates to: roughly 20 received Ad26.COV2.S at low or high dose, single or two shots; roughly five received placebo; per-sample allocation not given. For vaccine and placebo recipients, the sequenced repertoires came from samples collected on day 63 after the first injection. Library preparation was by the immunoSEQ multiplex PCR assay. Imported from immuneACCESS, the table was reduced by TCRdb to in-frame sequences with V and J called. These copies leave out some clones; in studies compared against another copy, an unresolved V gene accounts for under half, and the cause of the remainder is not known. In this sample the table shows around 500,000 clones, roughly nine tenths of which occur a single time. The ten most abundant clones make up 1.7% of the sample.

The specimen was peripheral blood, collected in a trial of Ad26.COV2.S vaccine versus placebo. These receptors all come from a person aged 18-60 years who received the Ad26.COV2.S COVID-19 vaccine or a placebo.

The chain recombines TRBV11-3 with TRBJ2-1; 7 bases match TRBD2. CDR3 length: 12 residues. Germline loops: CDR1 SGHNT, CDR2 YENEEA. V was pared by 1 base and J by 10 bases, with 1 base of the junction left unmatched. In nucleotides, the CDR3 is TGTGCCAGCAGCTTAGGGGAGGGGGAGCAGTTCTTC. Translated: CASSLGEGEQFF.

The CDR3 spells CASSEYPTTDTQYF. The CDR3 DNA reads as TGTGCCAGCAGTGAATACCCCACCACAGATACGCAGTATTTT. The rearrangement joins TRBV25-1 to TRBJ2-3; D remains ambiguous. This CDR3 has 14 amino acids. Trimming took off 0 bases at V and 2 bases at J, with 6 bases between the two ends. Germline V gene lookup returns CDR1 MGHDK and CDR2 SYGVNS.

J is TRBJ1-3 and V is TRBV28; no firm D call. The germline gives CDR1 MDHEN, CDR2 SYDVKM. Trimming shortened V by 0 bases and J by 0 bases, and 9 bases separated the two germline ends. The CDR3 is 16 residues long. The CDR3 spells CASSLWTGSSGNTIYF. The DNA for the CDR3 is TGTGCCAGCAGTTTATGGACGGGTAGCTCTGGAAACACCATATATTTT.

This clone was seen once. CDR3 nucleotide sequence: TGTGCCAGCAGCTTAGTGGGGTTCGACGAGCAGTACTTC. It yields the protein CASSLVGFDEQYF. The chain links TRBV7-8 to TRBJ2-7, with unresolved D. Germline V gene sequence: CDR1 SGHVS, CDR2 FQNEAQ. The V end was cut by 1 base, the J end by 5 bases, with 9 bases between. The CDR3 runs 13 residues.

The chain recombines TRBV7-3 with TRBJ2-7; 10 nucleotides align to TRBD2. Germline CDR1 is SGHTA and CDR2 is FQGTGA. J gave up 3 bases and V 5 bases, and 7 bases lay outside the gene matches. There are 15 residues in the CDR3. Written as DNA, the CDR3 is TGTGCCAGCAGCGCGCCTAGCGGGAGCGGCTACGAGCAGTACTTC. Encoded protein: CASSAPSGSGYEQYF.

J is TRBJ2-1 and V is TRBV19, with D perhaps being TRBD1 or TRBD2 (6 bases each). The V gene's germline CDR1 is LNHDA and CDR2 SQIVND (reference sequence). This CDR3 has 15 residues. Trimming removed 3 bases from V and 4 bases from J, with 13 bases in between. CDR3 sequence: CASSIAPGAYNEQFF. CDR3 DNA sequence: TGTGCCAGTAGTATTGCCCCGGGGGCTTACAATGAGCAGTTCTTC.

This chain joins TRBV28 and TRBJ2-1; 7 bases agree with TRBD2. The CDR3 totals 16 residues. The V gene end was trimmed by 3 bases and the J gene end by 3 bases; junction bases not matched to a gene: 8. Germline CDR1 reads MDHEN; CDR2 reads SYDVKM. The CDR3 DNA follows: TGTGCCAGCAGTTTTTCACGGCTAGCGGACTACAATGAGCAGTTCTTC. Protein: CASSFSRLADYNEQFF.

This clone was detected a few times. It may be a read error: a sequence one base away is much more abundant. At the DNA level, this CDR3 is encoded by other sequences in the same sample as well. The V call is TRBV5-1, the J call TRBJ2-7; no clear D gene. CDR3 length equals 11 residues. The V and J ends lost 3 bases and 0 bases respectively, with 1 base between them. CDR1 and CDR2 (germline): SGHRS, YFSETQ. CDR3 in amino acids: CASSSSYEQYF. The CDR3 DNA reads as TGCGCCAGCAGCTCCTCCTACGAGCAGTACTTC.

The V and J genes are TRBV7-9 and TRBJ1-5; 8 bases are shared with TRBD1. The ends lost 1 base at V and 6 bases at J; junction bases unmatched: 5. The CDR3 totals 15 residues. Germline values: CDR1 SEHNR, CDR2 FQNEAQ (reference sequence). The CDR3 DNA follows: TGTGCCAGCAGCTTAGGGACAGGGACAGGTCAGCCCCAGCATTTT. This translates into CASSLGTGTGQPQHF.

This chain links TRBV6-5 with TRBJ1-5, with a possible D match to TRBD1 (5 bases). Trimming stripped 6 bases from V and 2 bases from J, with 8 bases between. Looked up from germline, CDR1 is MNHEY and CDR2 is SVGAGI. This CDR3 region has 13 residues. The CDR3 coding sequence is TGTGCCAGCAGAACGGGGGGCAATCAGCCCCAGCATTTT. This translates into CASRTGGNQPQHF.